There are a few counts of the clone carrying this T cell receptor (beta chain). The antigen remains undetermined. This entry is derived from a study of cytomegalovirus exposure and HLA in healthy donors. Study results and limitations: In a later analysis, DRB1 alleles had the most associated TCRs; HLA-C alleles the fewest.

Germline assignment: CDR1 KGHSH and CDR2 LQKENI. The CDR3 totals 15 residues. Trimming cost V 5 bases and J 8 bases; bases outside gene matches: 11. The PCR used 60 Vbeta and 13 Jbeta primers. TCRdb's copy holds only in-frame clones and misses some; the assay was immunoSEQ multiplex PCR. The profile shows about 80,000 clones, less than 85% of them singletons. The rearrangement joins TRBV18 to TRBJ1-4, with 7 bases aligning to TRBD1. The sample comprised PBMCs. This sequence originates from a human donor in good health. The CDR3 nucleotides read TGTGCCAGCTCAGAGAGGACAGGAGGAGGGGAAAAACTGTTTTTT. This translates into CASSERTGGGEKLFF.